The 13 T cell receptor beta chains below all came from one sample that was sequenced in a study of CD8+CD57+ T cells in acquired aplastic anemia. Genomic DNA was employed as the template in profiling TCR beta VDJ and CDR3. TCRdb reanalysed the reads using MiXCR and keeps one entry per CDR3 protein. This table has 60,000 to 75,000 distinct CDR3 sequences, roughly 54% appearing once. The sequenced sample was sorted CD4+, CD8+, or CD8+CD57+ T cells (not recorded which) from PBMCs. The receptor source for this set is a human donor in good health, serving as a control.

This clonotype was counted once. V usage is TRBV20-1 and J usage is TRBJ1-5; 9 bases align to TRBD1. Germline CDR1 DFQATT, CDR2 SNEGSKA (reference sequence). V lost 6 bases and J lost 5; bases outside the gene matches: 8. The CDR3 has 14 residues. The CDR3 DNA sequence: TGCAGTGCCCGTGGGACAGGGAGGCATCAGCCCCAGCATTTT. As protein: CSARGTGRHQPQHF.

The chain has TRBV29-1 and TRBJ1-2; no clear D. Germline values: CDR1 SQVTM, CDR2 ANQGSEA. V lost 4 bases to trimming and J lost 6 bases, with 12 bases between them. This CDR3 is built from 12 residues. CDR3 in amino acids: CSVGPVVDGYTF. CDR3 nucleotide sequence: TGCAGCGTTGGCCCGGTCGTAGATGGCTACACCTTC.

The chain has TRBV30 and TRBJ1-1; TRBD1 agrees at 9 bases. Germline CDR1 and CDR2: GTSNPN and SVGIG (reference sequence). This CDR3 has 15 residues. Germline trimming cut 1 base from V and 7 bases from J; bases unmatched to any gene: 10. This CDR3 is CAWSAGDRVTHEAFF. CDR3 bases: TGTGCCTGGAGTGCGGGGGACAGGGTGACCCATGAAGCTTTCTTT.

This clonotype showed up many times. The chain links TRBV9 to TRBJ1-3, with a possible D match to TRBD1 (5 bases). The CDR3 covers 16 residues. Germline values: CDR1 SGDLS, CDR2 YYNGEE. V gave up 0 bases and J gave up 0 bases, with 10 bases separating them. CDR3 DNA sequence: TGTGCCAGCAGCGTAGGTCAGGGAAGCTCTGGAAACACCATATATTTT. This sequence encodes CASSVGQGSSGNTIYF.

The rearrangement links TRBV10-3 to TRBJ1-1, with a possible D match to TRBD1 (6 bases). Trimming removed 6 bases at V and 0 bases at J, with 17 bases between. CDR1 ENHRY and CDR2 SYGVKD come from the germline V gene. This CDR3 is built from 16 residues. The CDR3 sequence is CAIRTGRGPVNTEAFF. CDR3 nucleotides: TGTGCCATCAGGACCGGACGGGGGCCGGTGAACACTGAAGCTTTCTTT.

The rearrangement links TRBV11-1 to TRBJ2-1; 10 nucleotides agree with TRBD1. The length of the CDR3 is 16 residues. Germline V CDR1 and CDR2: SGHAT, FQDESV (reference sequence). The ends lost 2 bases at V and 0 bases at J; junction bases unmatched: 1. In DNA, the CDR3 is TGTGCCAGCAGCTTATGGACAGGGGGCTCCTACAATGAGCAGTTCTTC. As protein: CASSLWTGGSYNEQFF.

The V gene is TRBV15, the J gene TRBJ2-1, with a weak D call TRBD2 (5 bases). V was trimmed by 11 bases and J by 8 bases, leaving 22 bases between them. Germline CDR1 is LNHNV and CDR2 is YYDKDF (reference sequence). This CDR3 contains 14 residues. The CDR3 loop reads CAHSEGGFGHEQFF. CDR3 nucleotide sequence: TGTGCCCATAGCGAGGGTGGTTTTGGACATGAGCAGTTCTTC.

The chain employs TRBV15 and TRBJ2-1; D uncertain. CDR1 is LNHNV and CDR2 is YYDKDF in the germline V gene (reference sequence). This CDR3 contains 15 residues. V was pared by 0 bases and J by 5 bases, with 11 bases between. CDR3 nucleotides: TGTGCCACCAGCAGAGATAAGAGACCGAACAATGAGCAGTTCTTC. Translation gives CATSRDKRPNNEQFF.

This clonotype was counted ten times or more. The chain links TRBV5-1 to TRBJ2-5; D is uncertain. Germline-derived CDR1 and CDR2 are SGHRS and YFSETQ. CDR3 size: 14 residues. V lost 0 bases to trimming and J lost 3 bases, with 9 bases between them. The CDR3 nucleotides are TGCGCCAGCAGCTTGGTCCCAGATAAAGAGACCCAGTACTTC. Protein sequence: CASSLVPDKETQYF.

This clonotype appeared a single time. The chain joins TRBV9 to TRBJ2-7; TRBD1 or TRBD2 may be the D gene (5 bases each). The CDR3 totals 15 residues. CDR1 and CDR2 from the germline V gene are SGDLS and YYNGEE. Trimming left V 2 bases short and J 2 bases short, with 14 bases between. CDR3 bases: TGTGCCAGCAGCGTGGGGACCTCCTCTACCTACGAGCAGTACTTC. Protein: CASSVGTSSTYEQYF.

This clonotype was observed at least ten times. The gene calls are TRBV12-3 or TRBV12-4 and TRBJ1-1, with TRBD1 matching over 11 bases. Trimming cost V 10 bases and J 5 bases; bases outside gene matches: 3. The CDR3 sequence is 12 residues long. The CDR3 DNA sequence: TGTGCCAACTGGGACAGGGGGACTGAAGCTTTCTTT. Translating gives CANWDRGTEAFF.

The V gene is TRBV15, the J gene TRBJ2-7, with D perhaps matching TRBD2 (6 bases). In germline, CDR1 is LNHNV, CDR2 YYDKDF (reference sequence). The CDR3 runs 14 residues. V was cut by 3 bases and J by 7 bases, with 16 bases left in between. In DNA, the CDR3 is TGTGCCACCAGCAGTTCCTCGGGGGAAGGAGAGCAGTACTTC. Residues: CATSSSSGEGEQYF.

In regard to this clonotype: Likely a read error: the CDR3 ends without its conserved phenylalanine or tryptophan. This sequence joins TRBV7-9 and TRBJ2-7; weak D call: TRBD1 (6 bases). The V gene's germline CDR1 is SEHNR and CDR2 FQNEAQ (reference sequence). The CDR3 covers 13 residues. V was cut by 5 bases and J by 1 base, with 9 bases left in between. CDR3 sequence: CASSAGQSYEQYL. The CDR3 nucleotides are TGTGCCAGCAGCGCCGGACAGTCCTACGAGCAGTACCTC.